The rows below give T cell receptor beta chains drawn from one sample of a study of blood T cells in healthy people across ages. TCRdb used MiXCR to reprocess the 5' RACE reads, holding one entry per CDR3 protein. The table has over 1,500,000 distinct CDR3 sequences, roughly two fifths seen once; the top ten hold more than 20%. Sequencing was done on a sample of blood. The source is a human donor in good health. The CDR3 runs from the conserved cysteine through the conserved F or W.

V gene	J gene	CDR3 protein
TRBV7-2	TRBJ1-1	CASSSGQGTYTEAFF
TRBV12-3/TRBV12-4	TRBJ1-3	CASSLARDTIYF
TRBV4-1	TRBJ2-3	CASSPSRELTDTQYF
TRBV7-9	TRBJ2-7	CASSLGLLADRSYEQYF
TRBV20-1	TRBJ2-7	CSARGAGTGFGTQQYF
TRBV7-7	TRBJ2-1	CASSSRDLDEQFF
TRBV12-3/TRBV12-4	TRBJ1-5	CASATGTGIWPQHF
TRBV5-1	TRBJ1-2	CASSAEQGNYGYTF
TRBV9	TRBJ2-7	CASSDGVDRGRYEQYF
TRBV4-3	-	CAGSQLPRETQYF
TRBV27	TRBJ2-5	CASTAGTLETQYF